The rows below give T cell receptor beta chains drawn from one sample of a study of shared clonotypes between healthy human individuals. Libraries were prepared by immunoSEQ multiplex PCR; TCRdb keeps only in-frame clonotypes and omits some of them. The sample consists of about 1,900,000 clones, about 95% of them appearing once. Material for sequencing was naive CD8+ T cells sorted from blood. The receptors derive from a man aged 18 to 30 in good health. Each CDR3 is given with its conserved first and last residue.

v_call: TRBV29-1
j_call: TRBJ1-5
cdr3_aa: CSVGQGDSNQPQHF

v_call: TRBV30
j_call: TRBJ1-1
cdr3_aa: CAWEGTGEAFF

v_call: TRBV18
j_call: TRBJ2-7
cdr3_aa: CASSPPGTGIYEQYF

v_call: TRBV5-1
j_call: TRBJ2-1
cdr3_aa: CASSLAGLAYNEQFF

v_call: TRBV9
j_call: TRBJ2-1
cdr3_aa: CASSFRDRGKNEQFF

v_call: TRBV5-1
j_call: TRBJ1-1
cdr3_aa: CASSFIPGGGTEAFF

v_call: TRBV7-9
j_call: TRBJ2-3
cdr3_aa: CASSLEASDTDTQYF

v_call: TRBV7-9
j_call: TRBJ2-3
cdr3_aa: CASSGTGPDTQYF

v_call: TRBV2
j_call: TRBJ2-1
cdr3_aa: CASSWLAASNEQFF

v_call: TRBV4-1
j_call: TRBJ2-3
cdr3_aa: CASSQDQGPSKGTDTQYF

v_call: TRBV6-5
j_call: TRBJ2-7
cdr3_aa: CASSPTGPYEQYF

v_call: TRBV27
j_call: TRBJ2-1
cdr3_aa: CASSSREGWSNEQFF

v_call: TRBV11-3
j_call: TRBJ2-1
cdr3_aa: CASSTGTSTEQFF

v_call: TRBV28
j_call: TRBJ2-7
cdr3_aa: CASSIRGHSYEQYF

v_call: TRBV7-9
j_call: TRBJ2-7
cdr3_aa: CASSLLWFRPETYEQYF

v_call: TRBV5-1
j_call: TRBJ2-2
cdr3_aa: CASSLTSAFSGELFF

v_call: TRBV27
j_call: TRBJ2-1
cdr3_aa: CASSLHTSSGGYNEQFF

v_call: TRBV7-9
j_call: TRBJ2-3
cdr3_aa: CASSASGFSGTDTQYF

v_call: TRBV30
j_call: TRBJ2-7
cdr3_aa: CAWSGDDYEQYF

v_call: TRBV9
j_call: TRBJ2-7
cdr3_aa: CASSVSGRNDEQYF

v_call: TRBV27
j_call: TRBJ2-1
cdr3_aa: CASSLFLSSYNEQFF

v_call: TRBV27
j_call: TRBJ2-1
cdr3_aa: CASSPGTDNEQFF

v_call: TRBV9
j_call: TRBJ2-7
cdr3_aa: CASSVEPSLSYEQYF

v_call: TRBV4-1
j_call: TRBJ1-1
cdr3_aa: CASSQAELGGGAFF

v_call: TRBV19
j_call: TRBJ2-3
cdr3_aa: CASSSLTSGTDTQYF

v_call: TRBV7-9
j_call: TRBJ2-4
cdr3_aa: CASSLVAGANIQYF

v_call: TRBV4-1
j_call: TRBJ1-1
cdr3_aa: CASSQEGPNTEAFF

v_call: TRBV5-1
j_call: TRBJ2-1
cdr3_aa: CASSLEGQGPNEQFF